This T cell receptor (beta chain) was sequenced for a study of blood T cell repertoires in COVID-19. The repertoire was sequenced with immunoSEQ multiplex PCR; TCRdb's copy has only in-frame clones and lacks some. Of around 260,000 clones in the sample, around 88% are singletons; the top ten hold 1.5% to 2%. The germline V and J ends were trimmed by 2 bases and 4 bases, with 12 bases remaining between them. The CDR3 contains 15 residues. Germline CDR1 reads MNHNY; CDR2 reads SVGAGI (reference sequence). The source of this sequence is a man younger than 40 with active or convalescent COVID-19. This chain links TRBV6-6 with TRBJ1-3; D possibly corresponds to TRBD1 (5 bases). The sample comprised peripheral blood. As DNA, the CDR3 is TGTGCCAGCAGTTACCGCGGGGGATCCGGAAACACCATATATTTT. As protein: CASSYRGGSGNTIYF.